This entry lists 30 T cell receptor beta chains sequenced from one sample in a study of T-cell reconstitution after alpha-beta-depleted transplantation in children. Construction of the TCRbeta library involved unique molecular identifiers. TCRdb independently ran MiXCR on the PCR reads; one entry per CDR3 protein. The table lists around 240,000 distinct CDR3 sequences, approximately 9.7% of them singletons. The source was PBMCs from the stem cell graft donor, collected from the stem cell graft. Every receptor here comes from a human donor who donated a stem cell graft to a child with SCID.

This clonotype was counted at least ten times. The chain couples TRBV5-1 to TRBJ2-1; perhaps D is TRBD1 or TRBD2 (5 bases each). The V gene lost 7 bases and the J gene lost 3 bases, with 8 bases spanning the gap. Germline V CDR1 and CDR2: SGHRS, YFSETQ. This CDR3 is 12 amino acids long. CDR3 loop: CASSGLYNEQFF. The CDR3 DNA reads TGCGCCAGCTCGGGGCTCTACAATGAGCAGTTCTTC.

V usage is TRBV5-1 and J usage is TRBJ1-3; no clear D gene. CDR1 and CDR2 (germline): SGHRS, YFSETQ. This CDR3 has 16 amino acids. The V end was cut by 0 bases, the J end by 1 base, with 11 bases between. The CDR3 region is CASSLEVGISGNTIYF. In DNA form, the CDR3 reads TGCGCCAGCAGCTTGGAAGTGGGGATATCTGGAAACACCATATATTTT.

This clonotype was found many times. The chain carries TRBV27 and TRBJ2-7; 7 nucleotides line up with TRBD2. V trimming: 4 bases; J trimming: 0 bases; junction bases outside the gene matches: 6. CDR3 length equals 15 residues. Looked up from germline, CDR1 is MNHEY and CDR2 is SMNVEV (reference sequence). CDR3 in amino acids: CASSWGGRSSYEQYF. In nucleotides, the CDR3 is TGTGCCAGCAGTTGGGGGGGGAGGTCCTCCTACGAGCAGTACTTC.

There are many counts of this clonotype. The chain uses TRBV11-2 and TRBJ2-1, with D unclear. CDR1 is SGHAT, CDR2 FQNNGV, per germline. CDR3 length: 12 amino acids. Trimming took 1 base from V and 5 from J, leaving 3 bases between them. The CDR3 nucleotides read TGTGCCAGCAGCTTAGCAAACAATGAGCAGTTCTTC. It specifies CASSLANNEQFF.

This clonotype was detected ten times or more. The rearrangement links TRBV20-1 to TRBJ2-1; D call uncertain. Per the germline V gene, CDR1 is DFQATT and CDR2 is SNEGSKA (reference sequence). With 6 bases removed from V and 10 bases from J, the gap between germline ends came to 10 bases. The CDR3 spans 10 residues. CDR3 bases: TGCAGTGCCGTCTCTCGGGAGCAGTTCTTC. It encodes CSAVSREQFF.

In this sample, this clonotype turned up many times. V gene TRBV20-1 combines with J gene TRBJ1-5; 8 bases agree with TRBD1. Looked up from germline, CDR1 is DFQATT and CDR2 is SNEGSKA (reference sequence). This CDR3 region has 16 residues. With 1 base clipped from V and 7 bases from J, the junction kept 12 bases outside the gene matches. In DNA form, the CDR3 reads TGCAGTGCTAGAGCCCCGGCGGCGCCAGGGGGCCAGCCCCAGCATTTT. Protein: CSARAPAAPGGQPQHF.

This clonotype was counted many times. The chain links TRBV6-1 to TRBJ1-2; D ambiguous. CDR1 is MNHNS, CDR2 SASEGT, per germline. The V end lost 7 bases, the J end lost 4 bases, and 13 bases lay between the germline ends. The length of the CDR3 is 13 residues. The CDR3 spells CASKLRASYGYTF. CDR3 coding DNA: TGTGCCAGCAAGCTCCGGGCCTCCTATGGCTACACCTTC.

This clonotype has at least ten counts. The chain's CDR3 is CASSTRQGLEAFF. The CDR3 DNA is TGTGCCAGCAGCACCCGACAGGGCCTTGAAGCTTTCTTT. The genes are TRBV7-2 and TRBJ1-1; 7 nucleotides line up with TRBD1. Per the germline V gene, CDR1 is SGHTA and CDR2 is FQGNSA. The ends lost 5 bases at V and 7 bases at J; junction bases unmatched: 7. There are 13 residues in the CDR3.

Ten or more counts support this clonotype. This CDR3 is CSATTEAGYGYTF. CDR3 nucleotides: TGCAGTGCTACGACAGAAGCGGGGTATGGCTACACCTTC. This chain connects TRBV20-1 to TRBJ1-2; D may be TRBD1 (5 bases). Trimming stripped 4 bases from V and 5 bases from J, with 14 bases between. This CDR3 contains 13 residues. The germline CDR1 and CDR2 sequences are DFQATT and SNEGSKA (reference sequence).

This clonotype was seen many times. The rearrangement uses TRBV5-1 and TRBJ1-1; 11 bases map to TRBD1. V shed 5 bases, J shed 4 bases, and the junction held 10 bases outside the gene matches. Germline V gene data show CDR1 as SGHRS and CDR2 as YFSETQ. The CDR3 sequence is 16 residues long. CDR3 coding DNA: TGCGCCAGCAGTTGGGACAGGGGGGAGCGGGGCACTGAAGCTTTCTTT. Encoded protein: CASSWDRGERGTEAFF.

This clonotype is judged large. V is TRBV7-9 and J is TRBJ1-6, with D perhaps matching TRBD1 (5 bases). Germline values: CDR1 SEHNR, CDR2 FQNEAQ (reference sequence). Trimming removed 2 bases at V and 9 bases at J, with 14 bases between. The CDR3 totals 15 residues. CDR3 amino acids: CASSLQGSLGSPLHF. CDR3 coding DNA: TGTGCCAGCAGCTTACAGGGTAGCTTGGGTTCACCCCTCCACTTT.

This clonotype was recorded a few times. V is TRBV7-2 and J is TRBJ2-7; 9 bases are a match to TRBD1. The CDR3 totals 16 residues. Germline V lookup: CDR1 SGHTA, CDR2 FQGNSA. Losses at the gene ends were 4 bases for V and 2 bases for J; bases not matched to a gene: 9. CDR3 sequence (DNA): TGTGCCAGCAGCTCCTCCGGGACAGGGAATACCTACGAGCAGTACTTC. Residues: CASSSSGTGNTYEQYF. Variable domain in full (rest from reference TRBV7-2 and TRBJ2-7): GAGVSQSPSNKVTEKGKDVELRCDPISGHTALYWYRQSLGQGLEFLIYFQGNSAPDKSGLPSDRFSAERTGGSVSTLTIQRTQQEDSAVYLCASSSSGTGNTYEQYFGPGTRLTVT.

The sample holds many counts of this clonotype. The rearrangement links TRBV5-5 to TRBJ2-3, with no clear D. The CDR3 loop spans 16 amino acids. Trimming took off 0 bases at V and 1 base at J, with 12 bases between the two ends. Germline V gives CDR1 SGHKS, CDR2 YYEKEE (reference sequence). CDR3 in DNA: TGTGCCAGCAGCTTGGGGCCGGCCCGAGGCACAGATACGCAGTATTTT. This codes for CASSLGPARGTDTQYF.

There are many counts of this clonotype. This chain links TRBV28 with TRBJ2-1; 12 bases align to TRBD1. Germline V gene sequence: CDR1 MDHEN, CDR2 SYDVKM. The CDR3 consists of 16 residues. The junction had 7 bases not matched to a gene; V was cut back by 2 bases and J by 8 bases. This CDR3 is CASSLLPGQGAHEQFF. The DNA of the CDR3 is TGTGCCAGCAGTTTACTTCCGGGACAGGGGGCCCATGAGCAGTTCTTC.

This clonotype came up many times. The gene calls are TRBV6-5 and TRBJ1-2; D perhaps matches TRBD1 (6 bases). V gave up 0 bases and J gave up 4 bases, with 15 bases separating them. The CDR3 consists of 16 residues. The germline V gene encodes CDR1 MNHEY and CDR2 SVGAGI. CDR3 sequence reads: CASSYSSGGAIYGYTF. CDR3 coding DNA: TGTGCCAGCAGTTACTCCTCCGGGGGGGCGATCTATGGCTACACCTTC.

This clonotype was seen a single time. This clone may be a read error of a much larger clone one base away. The CDR3, as DNA: TGTGCCAGCAGTGTTGAGGCAGGGGGCTCGGGAGACACCCAGTACTTC. Translation: CASSVEAGGSGDTQYF. The chain joins TRBV2 to TRBJ2-5; TRBD1 matches at 8 bases. The V gene end was trimmed by 4 bases and the J gene end by 8 bases; junction bases not matched to a gene: 15. CDR1 SNHLY and CDR2 FYNNEI come from the germline V gene. The CDR3 is 16 residues long.

The chain links TRBV19 to TRBJ2-3; 7 bases are shared with TRBD1. The CDR3 length is 16 residues. V was clipped by 3 bases and J by 3 bases; unmatched bases: 9. Germline CDR1 and CDR2: LNHDA and SQIVND (reference sequence). The CDR3 region is CASSMPQTGTTDTQYF. CDR3 DNA sequence: TGTGCCAGTAGTATGCCTCAGACAGGGACGACAGATACGCAGTATTTT.

This clonotype has ten or more counts. The chain recombines TRBV2 with TRBJ2-3; 8 bases agree with TRBD1. From germline, CDR1 is SNHLY and CDR2 FYNNEI. After removal of 3 bases from V and 4 bases from J, the junction contained 3 bases not matched to a gene. This CDR3 is built from 14 residues. This CDR3 reads CASSDPQGADTQYF. In DNA, the CDR3 is TGTGCCAGCAGTGACCCACAGGGGGCAGATACGCAGTATTTT.

This clonotype was seen ten or more times. The chain combines TRBV5-6 with TRBJ1-6, with D possibly matching TRBD1 (5 bases). Germline V gene data show CDR1 as SGHDT and CDR2 as YYEEEE. The CDR3 has 16 residues. V was trimmed by 1 base and J by 7 bases, leaving 15 bases between them. The CDR3 coding sequence is TGTGCCAGCAGCTTGTCTCCAGGGAGTCCCAATTCACCCCTCCACTTT. Translating it yields CASSLSPGSPNSPLHF.

This clonotype was counted at least ten times. Here the CDR3 reads CASSPGTYVNTEAFF. CDR3 bases: TGTGCCAGCAGCCCAGGGACCTACGTAAACACTGAAGCTTTCTTT. This rearrangement joins TRBV7-2 to TRBJ1-1; D might be TRBD1 (5 bases). This CDR3 comprises 15 residues. Per germline, CDR1 SGHTA and CDR2 FQGNSA. V shed 5 bases and J shed 2 bases, with 15 bases lying between them.

The gene calls are TRBV12-3 or TRBV12-4 and TRBJ2-2, with TRBD2 identical over 14 bases. CDR3 length: 16 amino acids. The J segment lost 5 bases and the V segment lost 4 bases, leaving 3 bases of the junction unmatched. CDR3 amino acids: CASSSGLAGDTGELFF. CDR3 sequence (DNA): TGTGCCAGCAGTTCGGGACTAGCGGGGGATACCGGGGAGCTGTTTTTT.

The chain carries TRBV29-1 and TRBJ2-6, with D tentatively TRBD1 (5 bases). CDR3 length: 14 amino acids. CDR1 is SQVTM, CDR2 ANQGSEA, per germline. The V gene lost 1 base and the J gene lost 2 bases, with 6 bases spanning the gap. The CDR3 nucleotides are TGCAGCGTTGAAGGGGGCACTGGGGCCAACGTCCTGACTTTC. As protein: CSVEGGTGANVLTF.

The V and J genes are TRBV18 and TRBJ2-3; TRBD1 matches at 8 bases. Trimming cost V 4 bases and J 4 bases; bases outside gene matches: 7. CDR1 KGHSH and CDR2 LQKENI come from the germline V gene. The CDR3 contains 15 residues. For the CDR3, the DNA is TGTGCCAGCTCACTGGGACAGGTGTTCGCAGATACGCAGTATTTT. Protein: CASSLGQVFADTQYF.

Many counts were recorded for this clonotype. The V and J genes are TRBV20-1 and TRBJ2-7; 8 nucleotides line up with TRBD1. The CDR3 contains 15 residues. Germline CDR1 DFQATT, CDR2 SNEGSKA (reference sequence). V was pared by 1 base and J by 0 bases, with 5 bases of the junction left unmatched. CDR3 sequence: CSARVADRDSYEQYF. In DNA form, the CDR3 reads TGCAGTGCTAGAGTCGCGGACAGGGACTCCTACGAGCAGTACTTC.

This clonotype was observed at least ten times. The chain has TRBV29-1 and TRBJ2-3; 7 bases agree with TRBD1. Per germline, CDR1 SQVTM and CDR2 ANQGSEA. The CDR3 is 18 residues long. The trim removed 5 bases at V and 4 bases at J, leaving 21 bases unmatched. CDR3 DNA sequence: TGCAGCGTTCAACCCCACGTAGGGACAGTAACTTACTCAGATACGCAGTATTTT. It is translated as CSVQPHVGTVTYSDTQYF.

About this clonotype itself: A much bigger clone sits one base away, suggesting this may be a read error. This rearrangement joins TRBV5-1 to TRBJ1-2; D uncertain. Per the germline V gene, CDR1 is SGHRS and CDR2 is YFSETQ. The CDR3 consists of 13 residues. CDR3 nucleotides: TGCGCCAGCAGCTCACAGCATGTTGGTGGCGACACCTTC. It yields the protein CASSSQHVGGDTF. Drawing the rest from reference TRBV5-1 and TRBJ1-2, the complete variable domain is KAGVTQTPRYLIKTRGQQVTLSCSPISGHRSVSWYQQTPGQGLQFLFEYFSETQRNKGNFPGRFSGRQFSNSRSEMNVSTLELGDSALYLCASSSQHVGGDTFGSGTRLTVV.

This clonotype was counted at least ten times. V and J are TRBV7-3 and TRBJ2-2; D unresolved. Between the trimmed V and J ends, which lost 5 bases and 0 bases, there was a span of 13 bases. CDR1 is SGHTA and CDR2 is FQGTGA in the germline V gene. The CDR3 extends over 16 amino acids. The CDR3, as DNA: TGTGCCAGCAGCCCAGTGGGTGGGCCGAACACCGGGGAGCTGTTTTTT. It encodes CASSPVGGPNTGELFF.

This chain connects TRBV10-2 to TRBJ1-2, with 7 bases identical to TRBD1. This CDR3 spans 14 amino acids. Germline loops: CDR1 WSHSY, CDR2 SAAADI. V dropped 6 bases and J dropped 5; count of bases not matched to a gene: 9. The CDR3 region has the DNA TGCGCCAGCAGGACCGCCGGGACAGAGTATGGCTACACCTTC. Translating it yields CASRTAGTEYGYTF.

In DNA form, the CDR3 reads TGTGCCAGCAGTAGGGACACCCCTGAAGCTTTCTTT. As protein: CASSRDTPEAFF. The genes are TRBV12-3 or TRBV12-4 and TRBJ1-1, with a tentative D call TRBD1 (6 bases). CDR3 size: 12 residues. V was trimmed by 5 bases and J by 6 bases, leaving 10 bases between them.

This clonotype occurred many times. The genes are TRBV20-1 and TRBJ2-4; D is undetermined. This CDR3 is built from 16 residues. Germline lookup yields CDR1 DFQATT and CDR2 SNEGSKA (reference sequence). V gave up 1 base and J gave up 3 bases, with 16 bases separating them. CDR3 nucleotides: TGCAGTGCTAGAGTTGCGACCACGGGCGGCAAAAACATTCAGTACTTC. Encoded protein: CSARVATTGGKNIQYF.